The 22 T cell receptor beta chains presented below share a single source sample, sequenced in a study of blood T cell repertoires in COVID-19. The method was immunoSEQ multiplex PCR; TCRdb's version includes in-frame clones alone and lacks a portion of them. The sample comprises roughly 45,000 clones, 93% of which are singletons, and over 0.95% rests with the top ten. Sequencing was carried out using peripheral blood. Every receptor here comes from a man in his 60s with COVID-19, enrolled during active disease.

The chain uses TRBV5-1 and TRBJ2-1, with 8 bases that match TRBD1. In germline, CDR1 is SGHRS, CDR2 YFSETQ. The CDR3 has 17 amino acids. J gave up 7 bases and V 0 bases, and 12 bases lay outside the gene matches. The DNA for the CDR3 is TGCGCCAGCAGCTTGGGCAGGGGCGATAACAGGGGGAATGAGCAGTTCTTC. Its translation: CASSLGRGDNRGNEQFF.

The chain uses TRBV6-2 or TRBV6-3 and TRBJ2-2; TRBD2 matches 15 bases. Trimming at V came to 6 bases and at J to 6 bases, leaving 5 bases not matched to a gene. Germline CDR1 is MNHEY and CDR2 is SVGEGT. This CDR3 has 16 residues. The DNA for the CDR3 is TGTGCCAGCAGCAAAGGGACTAGCGGGAGGCCCGGGGAGCTGTTTTTT. Amino acids: CASSKGTSGRPGELFF.

This chain connects TRBV5-1 to TRBJ2-1, with TRBD1 identical over 10 bases. J was trimmed by 7 bases and V by 1 base; bases with no gene match: 17. CDR1 is SGHRS and CDR2 is YFSETQ in the germline V gene. The CDR3 covers 19 residues. CDR3 in amino acids: CASSLPGQGIPRPRNEQFF. As DNA, the CDR3 is TGCGCCAGCAGCTTGCCGGGACAGGGGATACCCCGACCTAGGAATGAGCAGTTCTTC.

The CDR3 here is CASSPGLAGVRHTDTQYF. As DNA, the CDR3 is TGCGCCAGCAGCCCGGGACTAGCGGGGGTTCGGCACACAGATACGCAGTATTTT. The rearrangement links TRBV5-1 to TRBJ2-3; 14 bases line up with TRBD2. This CDR3 has 18 amino acids. The germline CDR1 and CDR2 sequences are SGHRS and YFSETQ. The V segment lost 4 bases and the J segment 2 bases; nucleotides outside the gene matches: 9.

This chain uses TRBV7-2 with TRBJ1-1, with D uncertain. CDR1 and CDR2 (germline): SGHTA, FQGNSA. This CDR3 has 13 amino acids. V dropped 2 bases and J dropped 7 bases, with 11 bases sitting between them. The CDR3 nucleotides are TGTGCCAGCAGCTTAAGTCGACGAGGTGAAGCTTTCTTT. It encodes CASSLSRRGEAFF.

The J gene is TRBJ1-5, the V gene TRBV19, with D perhaps TRBD1 (5 bases). Germline V lookup: CDR1 LNHDA, CDR2 SQIVND (reference sequence). This CDR3 is 14 amino acids long. V was cut by 7 bases and J by 4 bases, with 14 bases left in between. Here the CDR3 DNA reads TGTGCCAGTACCTCCCCCGGGGGTAATCAGCCCCAGCATTTT. Protein sequence: CASTSPGGNQPQHF. The full variable domain, its missing parts supplied by reference TRBV19 and TRBJ1-5, is DGGITQSPKYLFRKEGQNVTLSCEQNLNHDAMYWYRQDPGQGLRLIYYSQIVNDFQKGDIAEGYSVSREKKESFPLTVTSAQKNPTAFYLCASTSPGGNQPQHFGDGTRLSIL.

The rearrangement uses TRBV3-1 (or the pseudogene TRBV3-2) and TRBJ1-4; D not resolved. Between the trimmed V and J ends, which lost 1 base and 3 bases, there was a span of 12 bases. This CDR3 region has 16 residues. Germline CDR1 reads LGHDT; CDR2 reads YNNKEL (reference sequence). For the CDR3, the DNA is TGTGCCAGCAGCCAAGCGGTCCGGAGTCCTAATGAAAAACTGTTTTTT. Its protein is CASSQAVRSPNEKLFF.

The chain is built from TRBV27 and TRBJ1-1; tentative D call: TRBD1 (5 bases). The germline V gene encodes CDR1 MNHEY and CDR2 SMNVEV (reference sequence). The CDR3 is 12 residues long. With 6 bases removed from V and 3 bases from J, the gap between germline ends came to 8 bases. CDR3 residues: CASSDRYTEAFF. DNA of the CDR3: TGTGCCAGCAGCGACAGATACACTGAAGCTTTCTTT.

The chain combines TRBV19 with TRBJ1-5; D gene ambiguous. Trimming removed 3 bases at V and 3 bases at J, with 6 bases between. The CDR3 covers 13 residues. Germline loops: CDR1 LNHDA, CDR2 SQIVND (reference sequence). The CDR3 protein is CASSISFNQPQHF. DNA for the CDR3: TGTGCCAGTAGTATCAGTTTCAATCAGCCCCAGCATTTT.

V is TRBV9 and J is TRBJ2-3; TRBD1 might be the D (9 bases). CDR3 length equals 16 residues. Germline assignment: CDR1 SGDLS and CDR2 YYNGEE. Trimming took 2 bases from V and 1 from J, leaving 14 bases between them. Here the CDR3 DNA reads TGTGCCAGCAGCGTTAGCGGGACAGGGCGCACAGATACGCAGTATTTT. Protein: CASSVSGTGRTDTQYF.

The chain links TRBV6-5 to TRBJ1-5, with D maybe TRBD1 (6 bases). The germline V gene encodes CDR1 MNHEY and CDR2 SVGAGI. The V and J ends lost 11 bases and 6 bases respectively, with 17 bases between them. The CDR3 has 13 amino acids. The CDR3 spells CAGGQPSLQPQHF. The CDR3 bases are TGTGCCGGTGGACAGCCAAGTCTTCAGCCCCAGCATTTT.

CDR3 bases: TGTGCCAGCAGCCAAAGACAGGGGTACACAGATACGCAGTATTTT. Protein: CASSQRQGYTDTQYF. The J gene is TRBJ2-3, the V gene TRBV3-1 (or the pseudogene TRBV3-2), with 8 bases aligning to TRBD1. This CDR3 contains 15 residues. The V gene end was trimmed by 2 bases and the J gene end by 2 bases; junction bases not matched to a gene: 3. Germline V gene lookup returns CDR1 LGHDT and CDR2 YNNKEL (reference sequence).

The rearrangement links TRBV18 to TRBJ2-1; 11 positions agree with TRBD2. CDR1 and CDR2 from the germline V gene are KGHSH and LQKENI. V was clipped by 3 bases and J by 1 base; unmatched bases: 5. This CDR3 region has 17 residues. For the CDR3, the DNA is TGTGCCAGCTCACCCCGCCCTAGCGGGGGGTCCTACAATGAGCAGTTCTTC. Translating it yields CASSPRPSGGSYNEQFF.

V usage is TRBV5-1 and J usage is TRBJ1-1; a possible D gene is TRBD1 (6 bases). V dropped 6 bases and J dropped 1 base, with 13 bases sitting between them. The CDR3 has 14 residues. Germline V CDR1 and CDR2: SGHRS, YFSETQ. Here the CDR3 DNA reads TGCGCCAGCACCGGGGGGGCCCCGAACACTGAAGCTTTCTTT. This gives the protein CASTGGAPNTEAFF.

This clone was seen a few times. The chain uses TRBV18 and TRBJ1-6, with 10 bases identical to TRBD1. The CDR3 is 14 amino acids. Looked up from germline, CDR1 is KGHSH and CDR2 is LQKENI. The junction had 1 base not matched to a gene; V was cut back by 6 bases and J by 5 bases. CDR3 nucleotide sequence: TGTGCCAGCTCCGGACAGGGGGATAATTCACCCCTCCACTTT. Its translation: CASSGQGDNSPLHF.

The CDR3 spells CASSRSQGNNSPLHF. For the CDR3, the DNA is TGTGCCAGCAGTCGTTCACAGGGGAATAATTCACCCCTCCACTTT. This chain joins TRBV3-1 (or the pseudogene TRBV3-2) and TRBJ1-6; 7 bases align to TRBD1. V shed 6 bases and J 5 bases; nucleotides not matched to a gene: 7. The germline V gene encodes CDR1 LGHDT and CDR2 YNNKEL (reference sequence). CDR3 length: 15 amino acids.

This chain links TRBV2 with TRBJ2-6; D unresolved. The CDR3 consists of 14 residues. Germline V gene sequence: CDR1 SNHLY, CDR2 FYNNEI. Trimming stripped 4 bases from V and 0 bases from J, with 4 bases between. CDR3 bases: TGTGCCAGCAGTGCACACTCTGGGGCCAACGTCCTGACTTTC. It specifies CASSAHSGANVLTF.

CDR3 in DNA: TGTGCCAGCAGCTTAGTTGCTCCTAGCGGGGGGCCTCTCTCCTACGAGCAGTACTTC. Its translation is CASSLVAPSGGPLSYEQYF. The chain is built from TRBV7-6 and TRBJ2-7; 11 nucleotides agree with TRBD2. The CDR3 contains 19 residues. Germline CDR1 is SGHVS and CDR2 is FNYEAQ. Trimming at V came to 1 base and at J to 0 bases, leaving 11 bases not matched to a gene. The variable domain in full, completed from reference TRBV7-6 and TRBJ2-7, reads GAGVSQSPRYKVTKRGQDVALRCDPISGHVSLYWYRQALGQGPEFLTYFNYEAQQDKSGLPNDRFSAERPEGSISTLTIQRTEQRDSAMYRCASSLVAPSGGPLSYEQYFGPGTRLTVT.

The rearrangement joins TRBV6-1 to TRBJ2-1, with D uncertain. Trimming took 1 base from V and 0 from J, leaving 7 bases between them. Germline CDR1 is MNHNS and CDR2 is SASEGT. This CDR3 contains 15 residues. Written as DNA, the CDR3 is TGTGCCAGCAGTGAAGTCCTAAGCTCCTACAATGAGCAGTTCTTC. Translated: CASSEVLSSYNEQFF.

In DNA form, the CDR3 reads TGCGCCAGCAGCTTGGAATCGGGGGGGTACAATGAGCAGTTCTTC. Its translation: CASSLESGGYNEQFF. The V and J genes are TRBV5-1 and TRBJ2-1; 8 nucleotides agree with TRBD2. The germline gives CDR1 SGHRS, CDR2 YFSETQ. The CDR3 spans 15 residues. J was trimmed by 4 bases and V by 0 bases; bases with no gene match: 3.

J is TRBJ2-1 and V is TRBV3-1 (or the pseudogene TRBV3-2); TRBD2 matches 9 bases. CDR3 size: 13 residues. Germline CDR1 reads LGHDT; CDR2 reads YNNKEL (reference sequence). V lost 0 bases and J lost 15; bases outside the gene matches: 6. The CDR3 loop is CASSQDLGGRGFF. In DNA, the CDR3 is TGTGCCAGCAGCCAAGATTTAGGCGGGAGGGGGTTCTTC.

This chain connects TRBV29-1 to TRBJ1-5; D gene ambiguous. Trimming left V 7 bases short and J 4 bases short, with 11 bases between. Germline loops: CDR1 SQVTM, CDR2 ANQGSEA. The CDR3 extends over 12 amino acids. The CDR3 loop reads CSAGGQNQPQHF. CDR3 DNA sequence: TGCAGCGCCGGAGGGCAGAATCAGCCCCAGCATTTT.